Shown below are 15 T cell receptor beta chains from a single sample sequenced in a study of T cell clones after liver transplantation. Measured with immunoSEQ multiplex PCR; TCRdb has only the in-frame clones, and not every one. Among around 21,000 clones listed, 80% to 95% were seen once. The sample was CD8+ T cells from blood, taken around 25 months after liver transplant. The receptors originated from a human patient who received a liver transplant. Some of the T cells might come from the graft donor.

CDR3 in amino acids: CASSHRTDNEQFF. In DNA form, the CDR3 reads TGTGCCAGCAGCCATCGAACGGATAATGAGCAGTTCTTC. The rearrangement joins TRBV5-4 to TRBJ2-1; D is uncertain. CDR1 and CDR2 from the germline V gene are SGHNT and YYREEE (reference sequence). This CDR3 has 13 residues. Trimming left V 4 bases short and J 7 bases short, with 12 bases between.

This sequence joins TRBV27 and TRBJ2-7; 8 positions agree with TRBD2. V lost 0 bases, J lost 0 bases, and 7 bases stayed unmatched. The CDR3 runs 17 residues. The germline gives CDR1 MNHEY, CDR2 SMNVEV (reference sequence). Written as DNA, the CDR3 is TGTGCCAGCAGTTTATCGAGGGGCGGACTAGCCTCCTACGAGCAGTACTTC. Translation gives CASSLSRGGLASYEQYF.

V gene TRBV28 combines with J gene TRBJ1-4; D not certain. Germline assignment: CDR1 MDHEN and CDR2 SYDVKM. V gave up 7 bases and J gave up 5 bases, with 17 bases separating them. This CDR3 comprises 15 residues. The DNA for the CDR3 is TGTGCCAGCACCCCTGAGGGCGAGATAAATGAAAAACTGTTTTTT. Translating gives CASTPEGEINEKLFF.

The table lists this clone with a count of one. The CDR3 DNA follows: TGTGCCATCAGTGAAGGGTCTCTATCTGGAAACACCATATATTTT. This sequence encodes CAISEGSLSGNTIYF. The V and J genes are TRBV10-3 and TRBJ1-3; no reliable D call. CDR3 length: 15 residues. The germline CDR1 and CDR2 sequences are ENHRY and SYGVKD. Trimming removed 3 bases at V and 1 base at J, with 10 bases between.

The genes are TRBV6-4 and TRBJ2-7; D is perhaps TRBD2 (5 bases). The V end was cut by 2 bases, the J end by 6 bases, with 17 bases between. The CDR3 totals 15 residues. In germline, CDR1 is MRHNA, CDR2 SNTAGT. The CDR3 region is CASSDVPEENGEQYF. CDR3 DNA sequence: TGTGCCAGCAGTGACGTCCCGGAGGAAAACGGCGAGCAGTACTTC.

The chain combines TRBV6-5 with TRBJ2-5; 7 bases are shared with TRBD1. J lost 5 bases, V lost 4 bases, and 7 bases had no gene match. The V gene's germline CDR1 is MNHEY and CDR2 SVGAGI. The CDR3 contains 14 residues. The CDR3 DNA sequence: TGTGCCAGCAGTTTAACAGGGGTCTCGGAGACCCAGTACTTC. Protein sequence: CASSLTGVSETQYF.

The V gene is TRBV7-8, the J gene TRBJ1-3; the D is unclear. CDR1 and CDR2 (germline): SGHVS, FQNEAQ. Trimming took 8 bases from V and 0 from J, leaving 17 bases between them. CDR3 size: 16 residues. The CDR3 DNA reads TGTGCCAGCGGGTTGGGAAAAATCAACTCTGGAAACACCATATATTTT. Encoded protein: CASGLGKINSGNTIYF.

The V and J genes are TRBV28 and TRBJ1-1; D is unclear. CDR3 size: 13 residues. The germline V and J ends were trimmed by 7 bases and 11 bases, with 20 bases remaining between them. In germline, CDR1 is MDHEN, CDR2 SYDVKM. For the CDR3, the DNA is TGTGCCAGCACCGTCGAGGGTTCTTTGGGGGCTTTCTTT. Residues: CASTVEGSLGAFF.

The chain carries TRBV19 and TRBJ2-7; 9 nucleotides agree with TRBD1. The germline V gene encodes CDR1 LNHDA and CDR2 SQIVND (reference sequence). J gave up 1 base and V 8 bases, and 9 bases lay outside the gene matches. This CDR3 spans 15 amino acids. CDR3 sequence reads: CASHPTGGASYEQYF. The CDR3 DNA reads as TGTGCCAGTCACCCGACAGGGGGAGCTTCCTACGAGCAGTACTTC.

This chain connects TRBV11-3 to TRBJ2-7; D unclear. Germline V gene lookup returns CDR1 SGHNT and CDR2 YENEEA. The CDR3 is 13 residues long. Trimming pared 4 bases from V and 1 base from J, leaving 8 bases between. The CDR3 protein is CASSWTVSYEQYF. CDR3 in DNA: TGTGCCAGCAGCTGGACGGTTTCCTACGAGCAGTACTTC.

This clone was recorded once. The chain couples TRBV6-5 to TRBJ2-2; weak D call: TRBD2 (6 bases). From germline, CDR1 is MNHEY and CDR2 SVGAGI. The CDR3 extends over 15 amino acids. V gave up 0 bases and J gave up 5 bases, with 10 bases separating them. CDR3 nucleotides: TGTGCCAGCAGTTACTCGGGGGGTAGGACCGGGGAGCTGTTTTTT. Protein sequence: CASSYSGGRTGELFF.

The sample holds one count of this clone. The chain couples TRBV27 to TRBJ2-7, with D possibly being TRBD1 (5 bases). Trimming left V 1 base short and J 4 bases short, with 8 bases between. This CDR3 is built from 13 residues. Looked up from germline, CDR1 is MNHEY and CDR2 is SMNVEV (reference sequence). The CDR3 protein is CASSLWPGYEQYF. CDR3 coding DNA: TGTGCCAGCAGTTTATGGCCAGGGTACGAGCAGTACTTC.

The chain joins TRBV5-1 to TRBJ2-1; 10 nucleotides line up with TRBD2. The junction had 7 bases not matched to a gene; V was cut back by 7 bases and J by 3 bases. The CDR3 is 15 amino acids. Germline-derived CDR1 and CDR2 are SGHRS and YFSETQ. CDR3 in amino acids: CASATSGTNYNEQFF. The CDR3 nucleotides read TGCGCCAGCGCCACTAGCGGGACCAACTACAATGAGCAGTTCTTC. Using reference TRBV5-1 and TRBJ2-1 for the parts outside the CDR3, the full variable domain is KAGVTQTPRYLIKTRGQQVTLSCSPISGHRSVSWYQQTPGQGLQFLFEYFSETQRNKGNFPGRFSGRQFSNSRSEMNVSTLELGDSALYLCASATSGTNYNEQFFGPGTRLTVL.

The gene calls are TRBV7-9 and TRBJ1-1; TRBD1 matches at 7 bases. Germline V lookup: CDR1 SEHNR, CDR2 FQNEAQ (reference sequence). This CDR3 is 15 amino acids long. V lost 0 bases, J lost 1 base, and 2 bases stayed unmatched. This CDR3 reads CASSLAPGGNTEAFF. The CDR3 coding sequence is TGTGCCAGCAGCTTAGCCCCAGGGGGGAACACTGAAGCTTTCTTT.

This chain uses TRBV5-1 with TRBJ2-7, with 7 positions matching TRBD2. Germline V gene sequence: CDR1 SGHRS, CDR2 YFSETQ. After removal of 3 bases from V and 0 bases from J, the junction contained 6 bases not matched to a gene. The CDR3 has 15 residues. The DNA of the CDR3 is TGCGCCAGCAGCTCGGTCGGCGGGAGCTCCTACGAGCAGTACTTC. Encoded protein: CASSSVGGSSYEQYF. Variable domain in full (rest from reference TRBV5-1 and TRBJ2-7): KAGVTQTPRYLIKTRGQQVTLSCSPISGHRSVSWYQQTPGQGLQFLFEYFSETQRNKGNFPGRFSGRQFSNSRSEMNVSTLELGDSALYLCASSSVGGSSYEQYFGPGTRLTVT.